This T cell receptor (beta chain) was observed in a study of cytomegalovirus exposure and HLA in healthy donors. The ends lost 2 bases at V and 7 bases at J; junction bases unmatched: 8. There are 16 residues in the CDR3. Germline CDR1 and CDR2: MGHRA and YSYEKL. Study-level results: Most TCR sequences showed up rarely, but some public TCRs showed up in many donors. Later analysis associated a missense DCLRE1C variant with TCR beta V- and J-gene trimming. The authors confirmed in vitro that a few CMV-associated chains were specific for CMV antigens.

A few counts support this clone. The antigen remains undetermined. PCR employed 60 Vbeta and 13 Jbeta primers. Clones were sequenced by immunoSEQ multiplex PCR, and TCRdb holds only the in-frame ones, with some missing. Among some 60,000 clones listed, 80% were seen once. The V gene is TRBV4-1, the J gene TRBJ2-1, with 10 nucleotides matching TRBD1. The sequencing sample was made of PBMCs. This receptor was taken from a male donor in good health and CMV-seronegative. The CDR3 sequence: CASSQRGTGAGNEQFF. The CDR3, as DNA: TGCGCCAGCAGCCAACGAGGGACAGGGGCAGGGAATGAGCAGTTCTTC.